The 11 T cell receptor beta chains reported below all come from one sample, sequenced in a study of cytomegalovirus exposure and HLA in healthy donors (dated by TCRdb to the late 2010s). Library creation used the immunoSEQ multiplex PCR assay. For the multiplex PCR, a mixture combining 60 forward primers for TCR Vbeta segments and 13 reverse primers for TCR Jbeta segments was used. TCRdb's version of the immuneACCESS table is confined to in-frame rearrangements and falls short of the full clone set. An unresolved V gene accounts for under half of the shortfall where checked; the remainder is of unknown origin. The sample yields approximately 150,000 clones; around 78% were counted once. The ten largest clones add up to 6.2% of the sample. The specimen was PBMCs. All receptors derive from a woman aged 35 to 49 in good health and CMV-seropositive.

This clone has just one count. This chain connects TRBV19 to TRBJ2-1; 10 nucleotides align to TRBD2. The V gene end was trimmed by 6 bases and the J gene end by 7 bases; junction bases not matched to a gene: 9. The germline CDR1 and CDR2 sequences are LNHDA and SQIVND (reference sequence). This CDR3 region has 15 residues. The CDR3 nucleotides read TGTGCCAGTAGGAAAACTAGCGGGGCAACAAATGAGCAGTTCTTC. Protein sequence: CASRKTSGATNEQFF.

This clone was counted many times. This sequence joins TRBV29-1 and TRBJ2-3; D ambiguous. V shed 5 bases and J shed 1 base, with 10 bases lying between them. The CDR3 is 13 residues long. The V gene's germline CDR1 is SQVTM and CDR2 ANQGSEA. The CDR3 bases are TGCAGCGTTCAGATATCACGCACAGATACGCAGTATTTT. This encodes CSVQISRTDTQYF.

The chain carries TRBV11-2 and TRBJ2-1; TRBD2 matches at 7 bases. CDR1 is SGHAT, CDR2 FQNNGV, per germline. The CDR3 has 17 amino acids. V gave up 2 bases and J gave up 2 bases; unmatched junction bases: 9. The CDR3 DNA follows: TGTGCCAGCAGCTTAAGCAAGGGTCTAGCGGCCTACAATGAGCAGTTCTTC. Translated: CASSLSKGLAAYNEQFF.

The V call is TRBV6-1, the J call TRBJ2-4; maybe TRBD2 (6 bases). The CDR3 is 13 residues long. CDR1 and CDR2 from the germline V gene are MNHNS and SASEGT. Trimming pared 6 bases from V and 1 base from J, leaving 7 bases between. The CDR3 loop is CASRLAAKNIQYF. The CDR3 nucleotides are TGTGCCAGCAGACTAGCTGCCAAAAACATTCAGTACTTC.

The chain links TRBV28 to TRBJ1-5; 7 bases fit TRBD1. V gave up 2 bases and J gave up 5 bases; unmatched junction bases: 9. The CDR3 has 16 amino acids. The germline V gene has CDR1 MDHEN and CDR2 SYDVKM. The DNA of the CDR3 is TGTGCCAGCAGTTTACCTCTTACCGGGACAGATCAGCCCCAGCATTTT. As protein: CASSLPLTGTDQPQHF. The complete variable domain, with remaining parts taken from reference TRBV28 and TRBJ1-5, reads DVKVTQSSRYLVKRTGEKVFLECVQDMDHENMFWYRQDPGLGLRLIYFSYDVKMKEKGDIPEGYSVSREKKERFSLILESASTNQTSMYLCASSLPLTGTDQPQHFGDGTRLSIL.

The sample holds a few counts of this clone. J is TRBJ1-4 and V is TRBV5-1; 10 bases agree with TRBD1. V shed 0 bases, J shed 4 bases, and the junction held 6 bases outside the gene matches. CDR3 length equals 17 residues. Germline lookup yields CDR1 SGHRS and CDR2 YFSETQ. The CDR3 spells CASSLGQGAVFNEKLFF. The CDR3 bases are TGCGCCAGCAGCTTGGGACAGGGGGCAGTCTTTAATGAAAAACTGTTTTTT.

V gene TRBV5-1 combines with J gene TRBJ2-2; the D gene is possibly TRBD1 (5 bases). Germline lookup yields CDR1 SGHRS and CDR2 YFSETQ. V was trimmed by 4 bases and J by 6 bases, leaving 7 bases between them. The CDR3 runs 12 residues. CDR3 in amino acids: CASSPGPGELFF. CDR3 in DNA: TGCGCCAGCAGCCCAGGGCCCGGGGAGCTGTTTTTT.

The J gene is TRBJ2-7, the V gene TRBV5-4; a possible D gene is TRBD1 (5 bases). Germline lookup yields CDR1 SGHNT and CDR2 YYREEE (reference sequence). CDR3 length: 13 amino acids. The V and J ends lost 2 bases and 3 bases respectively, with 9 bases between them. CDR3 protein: CASSFKGVYEQYF. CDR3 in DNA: TGTGCCAGCAGCTTTAAAGGGGTCTACGAGCAGTACTTC.

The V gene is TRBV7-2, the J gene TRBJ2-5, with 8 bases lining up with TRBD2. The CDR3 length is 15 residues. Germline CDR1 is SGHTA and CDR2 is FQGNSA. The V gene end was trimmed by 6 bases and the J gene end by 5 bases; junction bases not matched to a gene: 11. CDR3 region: CASRWTGTRGETQYF. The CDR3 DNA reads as TGTGCCAGCAGATGGACCGGGACTAGGGGCGAGACCCAGTACTTC.

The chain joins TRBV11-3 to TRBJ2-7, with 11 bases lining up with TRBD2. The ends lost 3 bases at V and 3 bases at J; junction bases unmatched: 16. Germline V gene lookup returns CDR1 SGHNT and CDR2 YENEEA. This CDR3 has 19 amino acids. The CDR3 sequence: CASSLTGVWGLADNYEQYF. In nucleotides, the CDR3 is TGTGCCAGCAGCTTGACAGGGGTTTGGGGACTAGCGGATAACTACGAGCAGTACTTC.

CDR3 in amino acids: CASSEAHDYYNEQFF. Here the CDR3 DNA reads TGTGCCAGCAGTGAAGCCCACGACTACTACAATGAGCAGTTCTTC. The V call is TRBV2, the J call TRBJ2-1; D possibly corresponds to TRBD2 (5 bases). V lost 0 bases to trimming and J lost 3 bases, with 9 bases between them. The CDR3 has 15 amino acids. The germline V gene has CDR1 SNHLY and CDR2 FYNNEI.